The 9 T cell receptor beta chains given below trace back to one sample, sequenced in a study of blood T cell repertoires in COVID-19 (TCRdb year 2020). Receptor libraries were prepared by the immunoSEQ multiplex PCR assay. TCRdb stores this immuneACCESS table with in-frame sequences only. Part of the clones is absent; in the studies checked, under half of the shortfall reflects unresolved V genes, and no reason is known for the rest. Across this sample there are 97,000 or so clones, with roughly 81% seen only once. 9.9% of the sample is held by the ten biggest clonotypes. Material: peripheral blood. Every receptor here comes from a man aged 35-49 years with active or convalescent COVID-19.

This sequence joins TRBV3-1 (or the pseudogene TRBV3-2) and TRBJ2-5; TRBD2 matches at 8 bases. The CDR3 totals 16 residues. Trimming removed 4 bases from V and 2 bases from J; junction bases left unmatched: 9. Per germline, CDR1 LGHDT and CDR2 YNNKEL (reference sequence). CDR3 region: CASSPSGGGRQETQYF. CDR3 DNA: TGTGCCAGCAGCCCCTCCGGGGGGGGGAGACAAGAGACCCAGTACTTC.

This chain's CDR3 is CASSLEGVSNQPQHF. The CDR3 coding sequence is TGCGCCAGCAGCTTGGAGGGAGTGAGCAATCAGCCCCAGCATTTT. The chain carries TRBV5-1 and TRBJ1-5, with D uncertain. CDR3 size: 15 residues. In germline, CDR1 is SGHRS, CDR2 YFSETQ. V was shortened by 0 bases and J by 1 base, with 8 bases between the two germline ends.

The CDR3 DNA reads as TGTGCCAGCACCCTAAAGGGACAGGGGGCGAAGACCCAGTACTTC. Its translation: CASTLKGQGAKTQYF. This chain joins TRBV2 and TRBJ2-5, with 12 bases lining up with TRBD1. With V trimmed by 7 bases and J by 6 bases, 9 bases remained unmatched. Germline lookup yields CDR1 SNHLY and CDR2 FYNNEI. The CDR3 contains 15 residues.

The genes are TRBV6-6 and TRBJ2-5; 13 bases are shared with TRBD2. The V and J ends lost 10 bases and 5 bases, in that order; junction bases with no gene match: 10. The V gene's germline CDR1 is MNHNY and CDR2 SVGAGI (reference sequence). This CDR3 comprises 15 residues. This CDR3 reads CATTLAGGLRETQYF. The CDR3 DNA follows: TGTGCCACTACACTAGCGGGGGGGCTTCGGGAGACCCAGTACTTC.

The J gene is TRBJ1-6, the V gene TRBV21-1; the D segment call TRBD1 is taken from the table without a DNA check. TRBV21-1 is marked as a pseudogene. The CDR3 loop spans 14 amino acids. The CDR3 DNA reads as TGTGCCAGCAGCAAATCAGGGGTCAATTCACCCCTCCACTTT. The encoded protein is CASSKSGVNSPLHF.

This clone has only a few counts. The rearrangement joins TRBV7-9 to TRBJ2-2; 7 bases agree with TRBD1. Per germline, CDR1 SEHNR and CDR2 FQNEAQ (reference sequence). J was trimmed by 6 bases and V by 5 bases; bases with no gene match: 3. The CDR3 has 13 residues. The CDR3 region is CASSRGQPGELFF. In DNA, the CDR3 is TGTGCCAGCAGCCGGGGACAGCCCGGGGAGCTGTTTTTT.

The chain carries TRBV25-1 and TRBJ2-7; 7 bases map to TRBD1. From germline, CDR1 is MGHDK and CDR2 SYGVNS. J gave up 5 bases and V 6 bases, and 1 base lay outside the gene matches. The CDR3 runs to 11 residues. CDR3 in amino acids: CASSRGNEQYF. The CDR3 nucleotides are TGTGCCAGCAGCAGGGGGAACGAGCAGTACTTC.

The J gene is TRBJ1-1, the V gene TRBV3-1 (or the pseudogene TRBV3-2); D might be TRBD1 (5 bases). Per the germline V gene, CDR1 is LGHDT and CDR2 is YNNKEL (reference sequence). V was trimmed by 1 base and J by 4 bases, leaving 16 bases between them. The CDR3 runs 16 residues. CDR3 nucleotides: TGTGCCAGCAGCCAAGGTCGGGGACTGATGAGCACTGAAGCTTTCTTT. Amino acid sequence: CASSQGRGLMSTEAFF.

V and J are TRBV5-1 and TRBJ2-7, with D possibly being TRBD1 (5 bases). The V and J ends lost 0 bases and 2 bases respectively, with 12 bases between them. Looked up from germline, CDR1 is SGHRS and CDR2 is YFSETQ. The CDR3 sequence is 15 residues long. The CDR3 reads CASSLAEGATYEQYF. As DNA, the CDR3 is TGCGCCAGCAGCTTGGCCGAAGGGGCAACCTACGAGCAGTACTTC.